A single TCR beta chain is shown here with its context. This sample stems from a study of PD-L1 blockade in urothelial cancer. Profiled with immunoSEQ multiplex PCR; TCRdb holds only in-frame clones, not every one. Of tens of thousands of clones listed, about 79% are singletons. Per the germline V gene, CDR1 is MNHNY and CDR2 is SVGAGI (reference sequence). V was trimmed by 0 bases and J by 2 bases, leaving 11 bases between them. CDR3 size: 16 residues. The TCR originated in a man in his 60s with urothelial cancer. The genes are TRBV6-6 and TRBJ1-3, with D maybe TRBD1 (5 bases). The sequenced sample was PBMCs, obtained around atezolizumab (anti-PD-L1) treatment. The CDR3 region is CASSYSGGKAGNTIYF. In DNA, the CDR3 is TGTGCCAGCAGTTACTCTGGGGGGAAGGCTGGAAACACCATATATTTT.